Included here is one T cell receptor beta chain sequence, with context. This clone was found a few times. What antigen it recognizes has not been identified. One base away there is no much larger clone; base qualities are not given. The CDR3 regions of human TCRbeta chains were subjected to immunosequencing. As for the authors' bioinformatics: Repertoire TCRs were checked for matches against a reference library of SARS-CoV-2-specific TCRs that had been generated using the MIRA antigen-specificity platform. Breadth was defined as the fraction of unique TCRs that were SARS-CoV-2-associated. Depth was defined as the fraction of total T cells that were SARS-CoV-2-associated. Using the MIRA data, every spike-specific TCR was mapped to the spike region that the TCR reacted to and assigned to either a CD4 or a CD8 class. Log10-transformed breadth and depth values were compared by one-way ANOVA with Sidak's multiple comparisons tests. Not all clones reach the TCRdb copy of this immuneACCESS table, which keeps in-frame sequences only. Checked studies attribute under half of the gap to unresolved V genes and leave the rest unexplained. That table furnishes V, J and clone size, whereas the DNA furnished D and trimming. For this sample the table gives 98,000 or so clones, of which around 86% were detected only once. More than 2.5% of the sample is in the top ten clones.

From cysteine to phenylalanine, the CDR3 is 14 amino acids long. Of the read, only the CDR3 DNA is kept; its 42 bases are in frame from base 1. Trimmed from V: 9 bases; trimmed from J: 1 base; junction bases lacking a gene match: 3. The germline V gene sets CDR1 to KGHDR and CDR2 to SFDVKD. The data were obtained in a study of T cell responses to AZD1222 COVID-19 vaccine (dated by TCRdb to about 2021). Context from the whole study: TCR sequencing was performed for roughly 250 trial participants, of whom roughly 200 were given two doses of AZD1222 and 26 were given two doses of MenACWY control vaccine. Trial participants were enrolled into age subgroups of 18-55, 56-69 and 70-plus years, which contained about 150, 28 and 57 TCR-sequenced participants, respectively. What the work shows at the level of the full study, not this receptor alone: Vaccine-associated CD4 TCRs spanned the whole spike protein, with dominant responses in regions 160-218 and 743-854. Conclusions about previously exposed vaccinees were limited because only a handful of AZD1222 recipients were SARS-CoV-2 seropositive at baseline. Participants were mostly white British, with more females than males. The authors suggested clonal diversity may have been underestimated. The 56-69-year group was small, and its depth increase did not reach significance, likely because of low power. Epitopes outside the regions mutated in the B.1.351 and B.1.1.7 variants were reportedly recognized by nearly half of the unique spike-specific TCRs. Spike-specific TCR breadth and depth rose significantly after two AZD1222 doses compared with day 0 and with MenACWY recipients. Because no samples from the day 14 peak response were available, repertoires could be characterized only after the peak T cell response.

The time point label corresponds to: about 28 days (+/-7) after the second vaccine dose. The treatment or condition label of this sample denotes: meningococcal conjugate vaccine given as trial control. Vaccinee samples were obtained from the UK trials COV001 and COV002, which included a single-blind randomized controlled phase 2/3 trial of AZD1222 (ChAdOx1 nCoV-19) in healthy adults. For TCRbeta chain sequencing, PBMC samples from trial participants were taken at day 0 and at day 28 after the second dose. The chain links TRBV24-1 with TRBJ2-2; TRBD1 aligns with 8 central bases. Material: peripheral blood, obtained 28 days after the second dose of the MenACWY control vaccine. The sequence came from an adult who received the MenACWY meningococcal vaccine as a control. The base sequence is TGTGCCACCCGAGGACAGGGGAACACCGGGGAGCTGTTTTTT. Its translation is CATRGQGNTGELFF.